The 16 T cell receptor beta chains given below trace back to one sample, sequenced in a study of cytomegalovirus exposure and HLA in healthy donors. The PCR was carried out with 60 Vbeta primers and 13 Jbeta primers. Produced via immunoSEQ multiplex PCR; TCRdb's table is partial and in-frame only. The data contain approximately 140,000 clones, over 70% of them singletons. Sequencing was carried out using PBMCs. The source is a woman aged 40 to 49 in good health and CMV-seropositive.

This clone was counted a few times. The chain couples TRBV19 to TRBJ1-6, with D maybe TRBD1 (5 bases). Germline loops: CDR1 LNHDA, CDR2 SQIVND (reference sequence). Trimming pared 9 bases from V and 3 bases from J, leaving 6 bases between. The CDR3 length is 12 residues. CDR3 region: CASRDYNSPLHF. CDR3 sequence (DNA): TGTGCCAGCAGGGACTATAATTCACCCCTCCACTTT.

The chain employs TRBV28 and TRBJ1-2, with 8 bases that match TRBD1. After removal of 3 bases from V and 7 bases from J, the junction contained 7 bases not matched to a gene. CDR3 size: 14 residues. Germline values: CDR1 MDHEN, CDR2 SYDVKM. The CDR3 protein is CASSLGDRTFGYTF. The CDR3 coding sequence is TGTGCCAGCAGTTTGGGGGACAGGACCTTTGGCTACACCTTC.

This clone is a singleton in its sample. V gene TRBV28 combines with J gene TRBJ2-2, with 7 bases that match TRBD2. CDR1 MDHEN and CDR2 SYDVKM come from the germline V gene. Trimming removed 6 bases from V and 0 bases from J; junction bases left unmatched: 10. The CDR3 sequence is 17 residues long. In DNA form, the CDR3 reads TGTGCCAGCAGAGCACCGTCGGGGGGTCCGAACACCGGGGAGCTGTTTTTT. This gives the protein CASRAPSGGPNTGELFF.

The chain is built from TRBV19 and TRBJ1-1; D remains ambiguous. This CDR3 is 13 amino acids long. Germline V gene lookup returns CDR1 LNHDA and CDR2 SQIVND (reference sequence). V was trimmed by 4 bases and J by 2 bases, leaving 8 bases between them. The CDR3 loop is CASSTGRNTEAFF. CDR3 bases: TGTGCCAGTAGTACTGGGAGAAACACTGAAGCTTTCTTT.

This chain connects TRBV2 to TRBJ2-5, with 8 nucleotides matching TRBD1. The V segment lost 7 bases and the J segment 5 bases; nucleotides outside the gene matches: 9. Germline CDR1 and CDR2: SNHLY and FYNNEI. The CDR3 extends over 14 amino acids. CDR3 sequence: CASTQTGASETQYF. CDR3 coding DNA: TGTGCCAGCACCCAGACAGGGGCGTCGGAGACCCAGTACTTC.

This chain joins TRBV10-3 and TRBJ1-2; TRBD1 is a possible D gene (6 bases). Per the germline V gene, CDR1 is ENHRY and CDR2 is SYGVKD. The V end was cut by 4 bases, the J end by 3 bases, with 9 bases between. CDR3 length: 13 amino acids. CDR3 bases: TGTGCCATCAGTGTGGACAGAGACTATGGCTACACCTTC. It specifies CAISVDRDYGYTF.

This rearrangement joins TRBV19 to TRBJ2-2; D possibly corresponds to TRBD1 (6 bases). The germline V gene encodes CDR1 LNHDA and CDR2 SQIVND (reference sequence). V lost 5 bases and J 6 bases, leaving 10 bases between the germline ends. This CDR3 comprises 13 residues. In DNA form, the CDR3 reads TGTGCCAGTAGTCGCAGGGGTCCCGGGGAGCTGTTTTTT. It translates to CASSRRGPGELFF.

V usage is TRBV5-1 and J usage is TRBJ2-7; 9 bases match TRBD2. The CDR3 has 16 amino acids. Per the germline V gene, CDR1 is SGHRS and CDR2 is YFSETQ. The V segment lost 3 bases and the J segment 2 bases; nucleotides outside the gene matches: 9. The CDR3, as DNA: TGCGCCAGCAGCTCGCCAGCGGGGGGCCCCACCTACGAGCAGTACTTC. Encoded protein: CASSSPAGGPTYEQYF.

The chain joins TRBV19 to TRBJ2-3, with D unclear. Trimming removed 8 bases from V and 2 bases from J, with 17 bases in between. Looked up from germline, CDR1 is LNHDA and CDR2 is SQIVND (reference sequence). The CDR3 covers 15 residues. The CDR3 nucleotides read TGTGCCAGTGCCCTTACGGAGTCCCACACAGATACGCAGTATTTT. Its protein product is CASALTESHTDTQYF.

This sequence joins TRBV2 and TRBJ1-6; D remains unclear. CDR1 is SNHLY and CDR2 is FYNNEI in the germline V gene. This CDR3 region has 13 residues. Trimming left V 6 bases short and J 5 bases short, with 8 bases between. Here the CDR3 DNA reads TGTGCCAGCAGCCGGGAGAATAATTCACCCCTCCACTTT. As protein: CASSRENNSPLHF. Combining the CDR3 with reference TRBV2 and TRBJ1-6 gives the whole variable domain EPEVTQTPSHQVTQMGQEVILRCVPISNHLYFYWYRQILGQKVEFLVSFYNNEISEKSEIFDDQFSVERPDGSNFTLKIRSTKLEDSAMYFCASSRENNSPLHFGNGTRLTVT.

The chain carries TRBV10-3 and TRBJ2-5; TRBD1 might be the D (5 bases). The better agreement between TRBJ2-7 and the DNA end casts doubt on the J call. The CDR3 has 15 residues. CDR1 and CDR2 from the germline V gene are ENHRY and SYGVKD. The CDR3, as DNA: TGTGCCATCAGTGACTCTATGGGGCTCTCCTACGAGCAGTACTTC. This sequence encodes CAISDSMGLSYEQYF.

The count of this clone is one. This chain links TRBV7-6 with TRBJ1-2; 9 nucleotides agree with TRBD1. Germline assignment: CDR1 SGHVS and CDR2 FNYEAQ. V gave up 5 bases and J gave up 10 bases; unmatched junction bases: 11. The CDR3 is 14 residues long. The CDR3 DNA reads TGTGCCAGCAGCCTCCCGGGACAGGGATCTGTCTACACCTTC. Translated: CASSLPGQGSVYTF.

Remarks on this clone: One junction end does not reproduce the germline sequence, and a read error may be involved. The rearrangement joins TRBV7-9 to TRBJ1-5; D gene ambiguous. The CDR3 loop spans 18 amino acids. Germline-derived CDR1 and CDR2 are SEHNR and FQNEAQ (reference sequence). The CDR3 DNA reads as TGTTCCAGCAGCCGAGACGGCCTGGCAGGCTATAGCAATCAGCCCCAGCATTTT. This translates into CSSSRDGLAGYSNQPQHF.

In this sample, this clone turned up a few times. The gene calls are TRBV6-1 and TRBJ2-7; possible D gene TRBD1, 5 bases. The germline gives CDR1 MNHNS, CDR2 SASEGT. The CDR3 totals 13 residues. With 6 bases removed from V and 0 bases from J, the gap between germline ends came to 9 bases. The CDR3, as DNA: TGTGCCAGCAGGGGGCTAAGCTCCTACGAGCAGTACTTC. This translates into CASRGLSSYEQYF.

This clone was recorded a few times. The CDR3 DNA is TGTGCCAGCAGCGCCGGGACTGTTGGAAACACCATATATTTT. Protein sequence: CASSAGTVGNTIYF. This chain connects TRBV9 to TRBJ1-3, with D possibly being TRBD1 (5 bases). Germline CDR1 reads SGDLS; CDR2 reads YYNGEE. CDR3 length: 14 residues. V lost 3 bases and J 3 bases, leaving 10 bases between the germline ends.

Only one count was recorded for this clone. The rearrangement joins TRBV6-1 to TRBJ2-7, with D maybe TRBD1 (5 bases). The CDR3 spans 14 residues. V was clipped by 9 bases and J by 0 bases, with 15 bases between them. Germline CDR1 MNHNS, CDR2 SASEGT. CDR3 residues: CASFSPDSSYEQYF. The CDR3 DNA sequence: TGTGCCAGTTTCTCCCCAGACAGCTCCTACGAGCAGTACTTC.